This entry lists 7 T cell receptor beta chains sequenced from one sample in a study of T cell changes during pregnancy in multiple sclerosis. Assay: immunoSEQ multiplex PCR; the TCRdb copy retains only in-frame clones and omits some. The sample lists around 33,000 clones; roughly nine tenths were seen once. Sequences were derived from peripheral blood, sampled in the third trimester of pregnancy. The receptor source for this set is a female donor in good health, enrolled as a control in a pregnancy study.

This CDR3 is CASSPDPRTREYNEQFF. The DNA of the CDR3 is TGTGCCAGCAGTCCAGATCCAAGGACTAGAGAGTACAATGAGCAGTTCTTC. J is TRBJ2-1 and V is TRBV28; 7 positions match TRBD2. The length of the CDR3 is 17 residues. The germline V gene encodes CDR1 MDHEN and CDR2 SYDVKM. Germline trimming cut 5 bases from V and 4 bases from J; bases unmatched to any gene: 14.

J is TRBJ2-5 and V is TRBV5-1; 13 bases are a match to TRBD2. The CDR3 is 15 residues long. After removal of 2 bases from V and 5 bases from J, the junction contained 3 bases not matched to a gene. Germline V gene sequence: CDR1 SGHRS, CDR2 YFSETQ. The CDR3 coding sequence is TGCGCCAGCAGCTTACTAGCGGGAGGGAGGGAGACCCAGTACTTC. It encodes CASSLLAGGRETQYF.

The sample holds one count of this clone. The V and J genes are TRBV9 and TRBJ1-5; maybe TRBD1 (6 bases). The CDR3 runs to 15 residues. Per the germline V gene, CDR1 is SGDLS and CDR2 is YYNGEE. The ends were cut back, 3 bases at V and 3 bases at J, with 13 bases in the middle. The CDR3 nucleotides read TGTGCCAGCAGCGCCAGGGGACGCCCCAATCAGCCCCAGCATTTT. Amino acid sequence: CASSARGRPNQPQHF.

The rearrangement joins TRBV30 to TRBJ1-3; a possible D gene is TRBD1 (6 bases). The germline V and J ends were trimmed by 2 bases and 0 bases, with 11 bases remaining between them. The CDR3 has 15 amino acids. Germline-derived CDR1 and CDR2 are GTSNPN and SVGIG (reference sequence). Here the CDR3 DNA reads TGTGCCTGGAGTCCCGACAGGTTCTCTGGAAACACCATATATTTT. Encoded protein: CAWSPDRFSGNTIYF.

The rearrangement links TRBV29-1 to TRBJ2-2; D possibly corresponds to TRBD1 (5 bases). The CDR3 runs 14 residues. From germline, CDR1 is SQVTM and CDR2 ANQGSEA. Trimming shortened V by 3 bases and J by 2 bases, and 10 bases separated the two germline ends. CDR3 sequence reads: CSVDWGRNTGELFF. CDR3 DNA sequence: TGCAGCGTTGATTGGGGCAGAAACACCGGGGAGCTGTTTTTT.

The rearrangement joins TRBV27 to TRBJ2-7; the D is unclear. V shed 4 bases and J shed 0 bases, with 16 bases lying between them. The CDR3 extends over 16 amino acids. Per germline, CDR1 MNHEY and CDR2 SMNVEV (reference sequence). DNA of the CDR3: TGTGCCAGCAGTTCCGCCGGCAGGTCCCTCTCCTACGAGCAGTACTTC. This codes for CASSSAGRSLSYEQYF.

The chain employs TRBV10-2 and TRBJ2-3; a weak D match, TRBD1 (6 bases). The CDR3 is 16 amino acids. In germline, CDR1 is WSHSY, CDR2 SAAADI. The V end was cut by 5 bases, the J end by 2 bases, with 17 bases between. The CDR3 sequence is CASSFERTAPTDTQYF. As DNA, the CDR3 is TGCGCCAGCAGTTTTGAAAGGACAGCGCCCACAGATACGCAGTATTTT.